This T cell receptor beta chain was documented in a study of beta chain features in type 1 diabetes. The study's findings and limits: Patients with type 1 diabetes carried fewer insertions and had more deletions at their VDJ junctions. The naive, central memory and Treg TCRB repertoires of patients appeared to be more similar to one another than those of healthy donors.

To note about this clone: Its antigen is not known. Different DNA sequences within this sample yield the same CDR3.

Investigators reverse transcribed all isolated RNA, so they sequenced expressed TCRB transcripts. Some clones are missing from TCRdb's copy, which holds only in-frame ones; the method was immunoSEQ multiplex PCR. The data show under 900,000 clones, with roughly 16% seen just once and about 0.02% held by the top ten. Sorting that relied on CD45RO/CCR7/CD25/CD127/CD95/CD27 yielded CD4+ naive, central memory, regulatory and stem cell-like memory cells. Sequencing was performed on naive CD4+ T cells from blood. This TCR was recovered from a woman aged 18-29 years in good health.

CDR3: CASSSSGSYNEQFF. DNA of the CDR3: TGTGCCAGCAGCTCATCGGGCTCCTACAATGAGCAGTTCTTC. The chain combines TRBV11-3 with TRBJ2-1; D gene unclear. The ends were cut back, 4 bases at V and 0 bases at J, with 7 bases in the middle. The germline V gene has CDR1 SGHNT and CDR2 YENEEA. The CDR3 spans 14 residues. Full variable domain (missing parts from reference TRBV11-3 and TRBJ2-1): EAGVVQSPRYKIIEKKQPVAFWCNPISGHNTLYWYLQNLGQGPELLIRYENEEAVDDSQLPKDRFSAERLKGVDSTLKIQPAELGDSAVYLCASSSSGSYNEQFFGPGTRLTVL.